In its sample, the clone carrying this TCR beta chain was seen many times. This CDR3 comprises 13 residues. Trimming removed 6 bases from V and 1 base from J, with 10 bases in between. Germline lookup yields CDR1 SGHTS and CDR2 YDEGEE. This record belongs to a study of Graves' ophthalmopathy and Graves' hyperthyroidism. From RNA, the CDR3 regions of TCR beta chains were amplified and sequenced. HTBI primers were used in a first-round RT-PCR, which preceded a second-round multiplex PCR. Each CDR3 protein is one row after TCRdb ran MiXCR on the multiplex PCR reads. The sample shows about 550,000 distinct CDR3 sequences, 35% to 40% of them seen only once.

The V call is TRBV5-8, the J call TRBJ1-1, with D tentatively TRBD1 (6 bases). This sequence originates from an adult man with Graves' hyperthyroidism. The material sequenced was peripheral blood or thyroid tissue (not recorded which). The CDR3 region has the DNA TGTGCCAGCACCCGGGGGGCGAACACTGAAGCTTTCTTT. It encodes CASTRGANTEAFF.